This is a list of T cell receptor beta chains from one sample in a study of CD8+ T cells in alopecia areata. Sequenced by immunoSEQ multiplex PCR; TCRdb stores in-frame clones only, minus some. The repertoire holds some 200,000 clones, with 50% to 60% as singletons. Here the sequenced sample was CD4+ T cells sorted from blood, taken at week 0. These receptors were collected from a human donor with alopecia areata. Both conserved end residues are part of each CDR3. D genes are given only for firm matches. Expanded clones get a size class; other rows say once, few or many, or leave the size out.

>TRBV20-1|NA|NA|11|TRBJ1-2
TGCAGTGCTCGAAGGTCCCAGGCATACACCTTC
CSARRSQAYTF
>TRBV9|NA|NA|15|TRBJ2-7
TGTGCCAGCAGCGTAGCTCCAGGGGAGTCCTACGAGCAGTACTTC
CASSVAPGESYEQYF
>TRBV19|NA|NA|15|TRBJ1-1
TGTGCCAGTAGTACAGAGACAGGAGGTAACACTGAAGCTTTCTTT
CASSTETGGNTEAFF
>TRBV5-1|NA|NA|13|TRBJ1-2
TGCGCCAGCAGCTTGGATCGGGGGAATGGCTACACCTTC
CASSLDRGNGYTF
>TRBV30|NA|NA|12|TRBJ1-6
TGTGCCTGGAGATCCGGACGGGGACCCCTCCACTTT
CAWRSGRGPLHF
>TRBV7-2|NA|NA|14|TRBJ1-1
TGTGCCAGCAGCCCACGTCCCATGAACACTGAAGCTTTCTTT
CASSPRPMNTEAFF
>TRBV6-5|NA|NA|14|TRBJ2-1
TGTGCCAGCGCAGGACTGGACCCATACAATGAGCAGTTCTTC
CASAGLDPYNEQFF
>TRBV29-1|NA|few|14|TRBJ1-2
TGCAGCGTTGAAATGGGCAGGGGTTCGTATGGCTACACCTTC
CSVEMGRGSYGYTF
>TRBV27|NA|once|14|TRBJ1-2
TGTGCCAGCAGTTTTCAGGGAGGAAACTATGGCTACACCTTC
CASSFQGGNYGYTF
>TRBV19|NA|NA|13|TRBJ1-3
TGTGCCACCCGAGAGATCTCTGGAAACACCATATATTTT
CATREISGNTIYF
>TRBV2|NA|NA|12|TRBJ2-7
TGTGCCAGCAGTGAATGGGACTACGAGCAGTACTTC
CASSEWDYEQYF
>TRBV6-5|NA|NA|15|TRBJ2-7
TGTGCCAGCAGACAGGACAGACTACCATCCTACGAGCAGTACTTC
CASRQDRLPSYEQYF
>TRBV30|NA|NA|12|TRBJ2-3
TGTGCCGCCACCGCTGGCACAGATACGCAGTATTTT
CAATAGTDTQYF
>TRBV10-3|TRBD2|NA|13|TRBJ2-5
TGTGCCATCAGTGAGTCGGGGGGGAAGACCCAGTACTTC
CAISESGGKTQYF
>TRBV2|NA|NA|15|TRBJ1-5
TGTGCCAGCAGTGAAGCGAACAGGGTGGGACAGCCCCAGCATTTT
CASSEANRVGQPQHF
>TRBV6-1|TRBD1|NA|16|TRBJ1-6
TGTGCCAGCAGTGTTAGAAGCAGGGGGCTTAATTCACCCCTCCACTTT
CASSVRSRGLNSPLHF
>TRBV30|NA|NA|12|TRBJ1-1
TGTGCCTGGAGTGCTCGTGGGGGCGCGGCTTTCTTT
CAWSARGGAAFF
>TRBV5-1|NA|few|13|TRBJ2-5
TGCGCCAGCAGCTTGGAGGTACAAGAGACCCAGTACTTC
CASSLEVQETQYF
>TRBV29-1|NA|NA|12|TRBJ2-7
TGCAGCGCCCGAGAGGGTCCCTACGAGCAGTACTTC
CSAREGPYEQYF
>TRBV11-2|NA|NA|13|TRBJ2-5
TGTGCCAGCAGCTTGGGCAGTAGAGAGACCCAGTACTTC
CASSLGSRETQYF
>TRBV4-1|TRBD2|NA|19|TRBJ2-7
TGCGCCAGCAGCCTACAACCCCCCCTTGAGCGGGGGGAATCCTACGAGCAGTACTTC
CASSLQPPLERGESYEQYF
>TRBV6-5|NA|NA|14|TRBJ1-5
TGTGCCAGCAGCCAACAGGGTTTCGGACAGCCCCAGCATTTT
CASSQQGFGQPQHF
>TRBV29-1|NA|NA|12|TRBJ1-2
TGCAGCGTTGACAGGGCTAACTATGGCTACACCTTC
CSVDRANYGYTF
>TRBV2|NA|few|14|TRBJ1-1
TGTGCCAGCAATGGTGGCCTACAAGCTTCTGAAGCTTTCTTT
CASNGGLQASEAFF
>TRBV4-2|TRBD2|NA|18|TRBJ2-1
TGTGCCAGCAGCCAAGCGTTACTAGCGCAGAGCTCCTACAATGAGCAGTTCTTC
CASSQALLAQSSYNEQFF
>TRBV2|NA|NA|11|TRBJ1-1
TGTGCCAGCAGGGCCCTGAAGGGGGCTTTCTTT
CASRALKGAFF
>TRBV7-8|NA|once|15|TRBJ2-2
TGTGCCAGCAGCTCCCAAGCGGGGAACACCGGGGAGCTGTTTTTT
CASSSQAGNTGELFF
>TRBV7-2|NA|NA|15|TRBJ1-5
TGTGCCAGCAGCTCAAGCGGGGGGGGCAATCAGCCCCAGCATTTT
CASSSSGGGNQPQHF
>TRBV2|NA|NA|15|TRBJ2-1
TGTGCCAGCAGTGAACAAGGGGCTTCCTACAATGAGCAGTTCTTC
CASSEQGASYNEQFF
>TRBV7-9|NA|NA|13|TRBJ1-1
TGTGCCAGCAGCTTTGCCGAGTACACTGAAGCTTTCTTT
CASSFAEYTEAFF
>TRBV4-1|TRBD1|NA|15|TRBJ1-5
TGCGCCAGCAGCCAAGATTCAGGGGGCGGTCAGCCCCAGCATTTT
CASSQDSGGGQPQHF
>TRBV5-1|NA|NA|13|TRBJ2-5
TGCGCCAGCAGCTTGGTGGGAAAAGAGACCCAGTACTTC
CASSLVGKETQYF
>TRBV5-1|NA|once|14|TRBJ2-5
TGCGCCAGCAGCTTGCCTAGCGCGGGGGAGACCCAGTACTTC
CASSLPSAGETQYF
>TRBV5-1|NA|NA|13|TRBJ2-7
TGCGCCAGCAGCTTGGGGGGCCGCTACGAGCAGTACTTC
CASSLGGRYEQYF
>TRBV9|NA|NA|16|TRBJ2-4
TGTGCCAGCAGCGCCCCAACCCCCCACGCCAAAAACATTCAGTACTTC
CASSAPTPHAKNIQYF
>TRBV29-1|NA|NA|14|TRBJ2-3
TGCAGCGTTGGATCCGGGGTTTCGACAGATACGCAGTATTTT
CSVGSGVSTDTQYF
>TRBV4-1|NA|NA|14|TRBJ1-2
TGCGCCAGCAGCCAAGCCGGGGGGCCCAGGGGCTACACCTTC
CASSQAGGPRGYTF
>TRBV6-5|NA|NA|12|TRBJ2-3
TGTGCCAGCAGCCCCTCGGCAGATACGCAGTATTTT
CASSPSADTQYF
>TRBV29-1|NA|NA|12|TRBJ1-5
TGCAGCGTCGCCCCGGGGACTCAGCCCCAGCATTTT
CSVAPGTQPQHF
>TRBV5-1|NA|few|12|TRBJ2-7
TGCGCCAGCCGACAGGACTCCTACGAGCAGTACTTC
CASRQDSYEQYF
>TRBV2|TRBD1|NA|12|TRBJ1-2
TGTGCCAGCAGGGGGGACAGGGATGGCTACACCTTC
CASRGDRDGYTF
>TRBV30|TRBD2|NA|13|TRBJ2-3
TGTGCCTGGTCGAGCGGGGGGGCGGATACGCAGTATTTT
CAWSSGGADTQYF